This T cell receptor (beta chain) was captured by sequencing in a study of blood T cell repertoires in COVID-19 (dated by TCRdb to 2018 to 2021). A note on the overall study: Collaborator samples came from the United States, Italy and Spain and covered acute and convalescent phases of COVID-19. Samples were obtained from the ongoing ImmuneRACE study (first 160 participants) and from 1,200 or so subjects provided by 6 global collaborators. The dataset comprised deeply sampled blood TCRbeta repertoires from subjects exposed to, actively infected with, or recovered from COVID-19. The repertoires were made available in a free public database intended to serve as a resource for research on the immune response to SARS-CoV-2. Sample metadata almost always included a de-identified subject ID, COVID-19 status, age in years and sex. Where available, HLA class I and class II types were obtained from metadata supplied by the sample provider rather than from assay-based typing. The material from the prospective study consisted of cDNA or gDNA derived from T cells, B-cell-depleted T cells, or PBMCs. What the work shows at the level of the full study, not this receptor alone: Clinical and demographic metadata were provided uncurated, with the amount varying by source and participant.

In Seattle, one collaborating source enrolled patients while the infection was active and tracked those patients longitudinally over the course of disease. The collaborating institutions used their own protocols to collect whole blood in K2EDTA tubes. Collaborator samples were shipped for TCRbeta analysis as frozen whole blood, isolated PBMCs, or DNA extracted from either sample type. With regard to this clone: No antigen is known for it. No qualities accompany the bases; no much larger clone lies one base away.

TCRbeta CDR3 regions were amplified from genomic DNA using the immunoSEQ Assay, a bias-controlled multiplex PCR. In the source study's methods: Nucleated cell counts per sample were estimated from amplification of reference gene primers within the assay. Sequence reads were collapsed and filtered to measure the absolute abundance of every unique TCRbeta CDR3 rearrangement. Productive Simpson clonality was computed per sample as the square root of Simpson's diversity index over productive rearrangements. TCRdb provides this immuneACCESS table in a form limited to in-frame rearrangements. Some clones are lacking; in checked studies, under half of them reflect an unresolved V gene, and why the rest are absent is not known. The DNA was the basis for D and trimming; V, J and clone size are from that table. This sample holds about 310,000 clones; 75% to 90% were observed only once. Of the sample, less than 3.5% is held by the ten largest clones.

This TCR derives from a woman in her twenties or thirties with COVID-19, enrolled during active disease. The sample was peripheral blood.

The CDR3 amino acid sequence is: CASSRSWDSDQPQHF. The DNA reads TGTGCCAGCAGCCGCTCCTGGGACAGTGATCAGCCCCAGCATTTT. The receptor chain draws on TRBV7-9 and TRBJ1-5; 7 of the junction bases match TRBD1. The CDR3 numbers 15 residues from cysteine through phenylalanine. The sequence is cut down to CDR3 DNA, 45 bases in frame from base 1. CDR1 and CDR2, per the germline V gene (reference sequence), are SEHNR and FQNEAQ. From V the trimming removes 5 bases and from J it removes 5 bases, while the gene matches leave 9 bases of the junction unaccounted for.